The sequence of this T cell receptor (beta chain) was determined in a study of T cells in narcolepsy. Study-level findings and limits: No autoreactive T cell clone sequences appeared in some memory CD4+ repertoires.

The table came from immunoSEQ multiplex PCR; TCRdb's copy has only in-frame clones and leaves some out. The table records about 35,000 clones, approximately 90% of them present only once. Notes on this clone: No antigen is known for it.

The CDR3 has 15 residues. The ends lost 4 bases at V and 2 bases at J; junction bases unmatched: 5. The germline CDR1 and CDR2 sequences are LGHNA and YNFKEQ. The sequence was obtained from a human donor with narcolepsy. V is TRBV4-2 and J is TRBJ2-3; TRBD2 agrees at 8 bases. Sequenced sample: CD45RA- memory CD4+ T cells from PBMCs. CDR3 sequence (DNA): TGTGCCAGCAGCCCGGTAGCGGGACCCACAGATACGCAGTATTTT. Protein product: CASSPVAGPTDTQYF.